The next 24 T cell receptor beta chains were all read from a single sample in a study of T-cell reconstitution after alpha-beta-depleted transplantation in children. Unique molecular identifiers tagged the TCRbeta library. Each CDR3 protein gets one entry after TCRdb re-called the PCR reads with MiXCR. The sample has hundreds of thousands of distinct CDR3 sequences, approximately 14% seen once. Sample: PBMCs, taken before TCRalphabeta/CD19-depleted stem cell transplant. The origin of the receptors is a girl aged 2 to 10 with congenital amegakaryocytic thrombocytopenia, due to receive a stem cell transplant.

This clonotype has only a few counts. The chain links TRBV21-1 to TRBJ2-1; TRBD2 is the table's D call, not checked against the DNA. TRBV21-1 is termed a pseudogene. This CDR3 has 21 amino acids. CDR3 bases: TGTGCCAGCAGCAAAGTTCTTAGAAGAGTAGGCCTTAGCGGGACATACAATGAGCAGTTCTTC. Protein: CASSKVLRRVGLSGTYNEQFF.

This clonotype has only one observation. It may be a read error: a sequence one base away is much more abundant. The chain uses TRBV12-3 or TRBV12-4 and TRBJ2-3; 12 positions match TRBD2. There are 16 residues in the CDR3. CDR3 amino acids: CASILRTSGTIDTQYF. For the CDR3, the DNA is TGTGCCAGCATTTTACGGACTAGCGGGACCATCGATACGCAGTATTTT.

The chain carries TRBV5-1 and TRBJ2-6; D remains unclear. Germline V gene data show CDR1 as SGHRS and CDR2 as YFSETQ. V lost 4 bases and J lost 0, with 11 bases in between. The CDR3 sequence is 16 residues long. CDR3 in DNA: TGCGCCAGCAGCCTTCGACCTATCTCTGGGGCCAACGTCCTGACTTTC. It translates to CASSLRPISGANVLTF. Looking up the rest from reference TRBV5-1 and TRBJ2-6 gives the full variable domain: KAGVTQTPRYLIKTRGQQVTLSCSPISGHRSVSWYQQTPGQGLQFLFEYFSETQRNKGNFPGRFSGRQFSNSRSEMNVSTLELGDSALYLCASSLRPISGANVLTFGAGSRLTVL.

Many counts were recorded for this clonotype. The CDR3, as DNA: TGCGCCAGCAGCTCCCTGAGACTAGCGCCAGATACGCAGTATTTT. The encoded protein is CASSSLRLAPDTQYF. The rearrangement uses TRBV5-1 and TRBJ2-3; 8 nucleotides line up with TRBD2. V was clipped by 3 bases and J by 4 bases; unmatched bases: 7. Per germline, CDR1 SGHRS and CDR2 YFSETQ. The CDR3 totals 15 residues. Full variable domain (missing parts from reference TRBV5-1 and TRBJ2-3): KAGVTQTPRYLIKTRGQQVTLSCSPISGHRSVSWYQQTPGQGLQFLFEYFSETQRNKGNFPGRFSGRQFSNSRSEMNVSTLELGDSALYLCASSSLRLAPDTQYFGPGTRLTVL.

The rearrangement joins TRBV20-1 to TRBJ2-7; 9 bases align to TRBD1. The length of the CDR3 is 14 residues. With V trimmed by 5 bases and J by 0 bases, 5 bases remained unmatched. Germline V lookup: CDR1 DFQATT, CDR2 SNEGSKA (reference sequence). The CDR3: CSAPPGQGSYEQYF. The CDR3 nucleotides read TGCAGTGCTCCACCGGGACAGGGCTCCTACGAGCAGTACTTC.

In its sample, this clonotype was seen many times. The chain recombines TRBV20-1 with TRBJ1-2; D is perhaps TRBD1 (6 bases). V was cut by 2 bases and J by 4 bases, with 14 bases left in between. Germline CDR1 is DFQATT and CDR2 is SNEGSKA (reference sequence). CDR3 length equals 14 residues. The CDR3 protein is CSARREAGVYGYTF. As DNA, the CDR3 is TGCAGTGCTAGACGGGAGGCAGGGGTCTATGGCTACACCTTC.

The chain recombines TRBV5-6 with TRBJ2-5; 11 nucleotides align to TRBD2. CDR3 length: 16 amino acids. The V and J ends lost 2 bases and 5 bases, in that order; junction bases with no gene match: 8. The germline CDR1 and CDR2 sequences are SGHDT and YYEEEE. CDR3 sequence: CASSLSSGRALETQYF. The CDR3 DNA follows: TGTGCCAGCAGCTTAAGTAGCGGGAGGGCACTCGAGACCCAGTACTTC.

This clonotype occurred many times. V gene TRBV28 combines with J gene TRBJ2-3; TRBD2 might be the D (5 bases). Trimming took off 4 bases at V and 8 bases at J, with 13 bases between the two ends. Germline V gene data show CDR1 as MDHEN and CDR2 as SYDVKM. The CDR3 consists of 13 residues. The CDR3, as DNA: TGTGCCAGCAGTTCGTACCCAGAGGGTACGCAGTATTTT. Translated, it gives CASSSYPEGTQYF. Full variable domain (rest looked up from reference TRBV28 and TRBJ2-3): DVKVTQSSRYLVKRTGEKVFLECVQDMDHENMFWYRQDPGLGLRLIYFSYDVKMKEKGDIPEGYSVSREKKERFSLILESASTNQTSMYLCASSSYPEGTQYFGPGTRLTVL.

J is TRBJ2-7 and V is TRBV20-1, with TRBD2 matching over 7 bases. Germline CDR1 and CDR2: DFQATT and SNEGSKA (reference sequence). This CDR3 has 16 amino acids. The trim removed 6 bases at V and 0 bases at J, leaving 14 bases unmatched. The DNA of the CDR3 is TGCAGTGCCCACAGACTAAGCGGGAAAGTCTCCTACGAGCAGTACTTC. Its protein product is CSAHRLSGKVSYEQYF.

This clonotype was observed many times. This chain links TRBV12-3 or TRBV12-4 with TRBJ1-1, with TRBD1 matching 11 bases. V gave up 5 bases and J gave up 4 bases; unmatched junction bases: 6. The CDR3 spans 15 residues. The CDR3 coding sequence is TGTGCCAGCAGTCCATTGGGGACAGGGGGCACTGAAGCTTTCTTT. Its protein product is CASSPLGTGGTEAFF.

The chain joins TRBV12-3 or TRBV12-4 to TRBJ2-1; 8 bases fit TRBD2. CDR3 length: 14 amino acids. V gave up 3 bases and J gave up 9 bases; unmatched junction bases: 7. For the CDR3, the DNA is TGTGCCAGCAGTTTCCGTCTAGCGGGTGGTGAGCAGTTCTTC. This translates into CASSFRLAGGEQFF.

This clonotype has a single count. Being one base from a much bigger clone, this may be a read error. This chain connects TRBV10-3 to TRBJ2-7; 7 nucleotides match TRBD2. The CDR3 has 15 residues. From germline, CDR1 is ENHRY and CDR2 SYGVKD. The CDR3 DNA is TGTGCCATCAGTGACTGGCTAGCGGATTACTACGAGCAGTGCTTC. Protein product: CAISDWLADYYEQCF.

There are many counts of this clonotype. The chain combines TRBV12-3 or TRBV12-4 with TRBJ1-1, with a possible D match to TRBD1 (5 bases). The V gene lost 6 bases and the J gene lost 7 bases, with 12 bases spanning the gap. This CDR3 spans 12 amino acids. CDR3 sequence (DNA): TGTGCCAGCAGCAAAAGGGGTCGTGAAGCTTTCTTT. It encodes CASSKRGREAFF.

This clonotype was observed a handful of times. V gene TRBV2 combines with J gene TRBJ2-3; D remains unclear. The V end was cut by 4 bases, the J end by 4 bases, with 6 bases between. This CDR3 region has 12 residues. Per the germline V gene, CDR1 is SNHLY and CDR2 is FYNNEI. The CDR3 DNA reads as TGTGCCAGCAGTGTCTCTGCAGATACGCAGTATTTT. Its protein is CASSVSADTQYF. The full variable domain, its missing parts supplied by reference TRBV2 and TRBJ2-3, is EPEVTQTPSHQVTQMGQEVILRCVPISNHLYFYWYRQILGQKVEFLVSFYNNEISEKSEIFDDQFSVERPDGSNFTLKIRSTKLEDSAMYFCASSVSADTQYFGPGTRLTVL.

This clonotype was recorded at least ten times. The V call is TRBV7-9, the J call TRBJ2-3; D gene ambiguous. The CDR3 extends over 13 amino acids. Germline values: CDR1 SEHNR, CDR2 FQNEAQ (reference sequence). The V end was cut by 2 bases, the J end by 6 bases, with 9 bases between. The CDR3 bases are TGTGCCAGCAGCTTATCCGGCTGGGATACGCAGTATTTT. The encoded protein is CASSLSGWDTQYF.

This clonotype was observed a single time. This chain connects TRBV5-4 to TRBJ2-2; the D gene is possibly TRBD2 (6 bases). This CDR3 has 15 amino acids. Germline values: CDR1 SGHNT, CDR2 YYREEE (reference sequence). V was clipped by 7 bases and J by 2 bases, with 15 bases between them. Here the CDR3 reads CASCPRRENTGELFF. CDR3 coding DNA: TGTGCCAGCTGTCCCAGGCGGGAAAACACCGGGGAGCTGTTTTTT.

The table lists this clonotype with many counts. V usage is TRBV11-2 and J usage is TRBJ1-2, with TRBD1 identical over 11 bases. This CDR3 spans 12 amino acids. The germline CDR1 and CDR2 sequences are SGHAT and FQNNGV. The junction had 2 bases not matched to a gene; V was cut back by 7 bases and J by 7 bases. The CDR3 bases are TGTGCCAGCACCGGGACAGGGGGTGGCTACACCTTC. Amino acid sequence: CASTGTGGGYTF.

This clonotype turned up a few times. This chain uses TRBV7-9 with TRBJ1-1, with D hard to call. This CDR3 region has 14 residues. CDR1 and CDR2 (germline): SEHNR, FQNEAQ (reference sequence). Between the trimmed V and J ends, which lost 3 bases and 8 bases, there was a span of 16 bases. CDR3 coding DNA: TGTGCCAGCAGCTTCAAAGGCGGGAAAGTGGAAGCTTTCTTT. Its translation is CASSFKGGKVEAFF.

There are many counts of this clonotype. The chain carries TRBV15 and TRBJ1-4; unclear D gene. The CDR3 sequence is 15 residues long. In germline, CDR1 is LNHNV, CDR2 YYDKDF (reference sequence). V dropped 1 base and J dropped 7 bases, with 13 bases sitting between them. CDR3 coding DNA: TGTGCCACCAGCAGAGTAGGAGGGTATGGTGAAAAACTGTTTTTT. This sequence encodes CATSRVGGYGEKLFF.

This clonotype was seen at least ten times. The chain links TRBV20-1 to TRBJ2-1, with 7 bases identical to TRBD2. This CDR3 spans 16 amino acids. Germline V gene sequence: CDR1 DFQATT, CDR2 SNEGSKA (reference sequence). The ends lost 3 bases at V and 6 bases at J; junction bases unmatched: 14. CDR3 coding DNA: TGCAGTGCTAGCGACGCTAGCGGAAAGGTGGGCAATGAGCAGTTCTTC. This sequence encodes CSASDASGKVGNEQFF.

This clonotype was observed many times. The chain is built from TRBV3-1 and TRBJ2-7; D call uncertain. The CDR3 covers 12 residues. The ends were cut back, 4 bases at V and 2 bases at J, with 6 bases in the middle. Germline V lookup: CDR1 LGHDT, CDR2 YNNKEL (reference sequence). This CDR3 is CASSRYTYEQYF. The CDR3 bases are TGTGCCAGCAGCCGCTATACCTACGAGCAGTACTTC.

The rearrangement links TRBV5-1 to TRBJ2-1; TRBD2 is a possible D gene (5 bases). Germline values: CDR1 SGHRS, CDR2 YFSETQ. The CDR3 sequence is 11 residues long. V lost 7 bases, J lost 9 bases, and 11 bases lay in between. The CDR3 region has the DNA TGCGCCAGCGTAGTAGAGGGTGAGCAGTTCTTC. Its protein product is CASVVEGEQFF. Full variable domain (remainder filled in from reference TRBV5-1 and TRBJ2-1): KAGVTQTPRYLIKTRGQQVTLSCSPISGHRSVSWYQQTPGQGLQFLFEYFSETQRNKGNFPGRFSGRQFSNSRSEMNVSTLELGDSALYLCASVVEGEQFFGPGTRLTVL.

The table lists this clonotype with many counts. The chain recombines TRBV20-1 with TRBJ2-7; either TRBD1 or TRBD2 may supply D (5 bases each). The CDR3 extends over 16 amino acids. Between the trimmed V and J ends, which lost 1 base and 0 bases, there was a span of 16 bases. Germline CDR1 is DFQATT and CDR2 is SNEGSKA (reference sequence). The CDR3, as DNA: TGCAGTGCTAGAGCTCACGGTGGGACGGACTCCTACGAGCAGTACTTC. Its protein product is CSARAHGGTDSYEQYF.

This chain links TRBV5-1 with TRBJ2-4; maybe TRBD2 (7 bases). The CDR3 has 16 amino acids. V lost 3 bases and J 1 base, leaving 14 bases between the germline ends. CDR1 and CDR2 from the germline V gene are SGHRS and YFSETQ. The CDR3 DNA reads TGCGCCAGCAGCTATCTAGGGGGGGGGGCCAAAAACATTCAGTACTTC. Translation gives CASSYLGGGAKNIQYF.